In its sample, the clone carrying this T cell receptor beta chain was seen once. Random hexamers were used to reverse transcribe the RNA input (about 0.5 to 1 ug). One entry per CDR3 protein, called by TCRdb with MiXCR from the immunoSEQ multiplex PCR reads. This table has about 300,000 distinct CDR3 sequences, approximately 85% appearing once. This CDR3 has 16 amino acids. V lost 3 bases to trimming and J lost 3 bases; unmatched junction nucleotides: 5. Germline-derived CDR1 and CDR2 are SQVTM and ANQGSEA. The record originates from a study of CD8 T cells in Susac syndrome. J is TRBJ2-7 and V is TRBV29-1; 16 bases line up with TRBD2. The clonotype was recovered from a human donor with multiple sclerosis. The specimen sequenced was CD8+ T cells from PBMCs. CDR3 bases: TGCAGCGTTGAGGGGACTAGCGGGAGGGGATACTACGAGCAGTACTTC. It is translated as CSVEGTSGRGYYEQYF.